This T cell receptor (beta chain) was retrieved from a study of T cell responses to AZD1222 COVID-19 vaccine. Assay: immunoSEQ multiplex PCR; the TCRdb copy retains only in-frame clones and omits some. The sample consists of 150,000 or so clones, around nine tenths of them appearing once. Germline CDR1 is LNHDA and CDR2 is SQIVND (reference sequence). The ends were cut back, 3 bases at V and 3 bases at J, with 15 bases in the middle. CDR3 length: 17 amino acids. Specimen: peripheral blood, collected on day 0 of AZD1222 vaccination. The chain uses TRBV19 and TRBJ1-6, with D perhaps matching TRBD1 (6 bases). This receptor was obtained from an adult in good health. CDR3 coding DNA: TGTGCCAGTAGTATGCGATTCGACAGGATCTATAATTCACCCCTCCACTTT. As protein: CASSMRFDRIYNSPLHF.